This T cell receptor (beta chain) was identified during a study of blood T cells in healthy people across ages. Next came a second PCR, run for about 7 to 12 cycles, which used a sample-barcoded 5' primer along with a J-beta primer mix. TCRdb re-called the 5' RACE reads with MiXCR, one entry per CDR3 protein. The sample lists more than 900,000 distinct CDR3 sequences; about 23% were seen once. Germline V gives CDR1 MNHEY, CDR2 SVGAGI. The J segment lost 0 bases and the V segment lost 8 bases, leaving 10 bases of the junction unmatched. CDR3 length: 16 amino acids. These sequences were also reported in another study, on T cells of mothers and their children. That work contributes: In related and unrelated pairs alike, thymic selection shapes TCR recombination output, with inherited differences minor. It was related mother-child pairs that showed slightly higher overlap than unrelated pairs, without reaching significance.

The V call is TRBV6-5, the J call TRBJ2-4, with 7 bases lining up with TRBD2. Sample: blood. This receptor was obtained from a girl aged 2-10 years in good health. The CDR3 coding sequence is TGTGCCAGCCAAGGAGCGGGGAACATAGCCAAAAACATTCAGTACTTC. Residues: CASQGAGNIAKNIQYF.